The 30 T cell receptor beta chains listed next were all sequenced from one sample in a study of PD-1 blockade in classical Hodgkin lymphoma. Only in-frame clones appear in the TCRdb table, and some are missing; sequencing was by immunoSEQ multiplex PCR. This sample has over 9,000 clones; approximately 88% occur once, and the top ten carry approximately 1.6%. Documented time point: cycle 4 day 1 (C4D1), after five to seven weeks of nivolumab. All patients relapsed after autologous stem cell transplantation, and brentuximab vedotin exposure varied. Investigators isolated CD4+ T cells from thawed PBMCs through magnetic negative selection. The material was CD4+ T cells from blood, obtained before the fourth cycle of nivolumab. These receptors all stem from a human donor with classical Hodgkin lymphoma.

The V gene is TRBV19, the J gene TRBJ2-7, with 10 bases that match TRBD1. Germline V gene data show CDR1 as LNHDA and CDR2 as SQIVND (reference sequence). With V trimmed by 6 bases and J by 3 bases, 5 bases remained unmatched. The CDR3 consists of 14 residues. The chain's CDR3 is CASRDRGADYEQYF. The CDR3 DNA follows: TGTGCCAGTAGGGACAGGGGGGCGGACTACGAGCAGTACTTC.

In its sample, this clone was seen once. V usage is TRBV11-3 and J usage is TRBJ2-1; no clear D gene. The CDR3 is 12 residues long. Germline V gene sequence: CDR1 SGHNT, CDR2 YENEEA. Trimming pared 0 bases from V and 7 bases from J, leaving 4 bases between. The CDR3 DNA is TGTGCCAGCAGCTTAGATGATAATGAGCAGTTCTTC. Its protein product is CASSLDDNEQFF.

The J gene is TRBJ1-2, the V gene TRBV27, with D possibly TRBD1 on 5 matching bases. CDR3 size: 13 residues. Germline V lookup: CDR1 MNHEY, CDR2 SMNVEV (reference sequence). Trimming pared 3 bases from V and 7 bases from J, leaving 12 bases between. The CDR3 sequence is CASSFGGGTGYTF. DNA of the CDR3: TGTGCCAGCAGTTTTGGGGGGGGTACTGGCTACACCTTC.

The CDR3 DNA reads as TGTGCCAGCAGTGAAGTTGGCTACGAGCAGTACTTC. It codes for CASSEVGYEQYF. This chain joins TRBV2 and TRBJ2-7; D gene unclear. V gave up 1 base and J gave up 3 bases, with 4 bases separating them. Germline CDR1 reads SNHLY; CDR2 reads FYNNEI. The CDR3 runs 12 residues. Variable domain in full (rest from reference TRBV2 and TRBJ2-7): EPEVTQTPSHQVTQMGQEVILRCVPISNHLYFYWYRQILGQKVEFLVSFYNNEISEKSEIFDDQFSVERPDGSNFTLKIRSTKLEDSAMYFCASSEVGYEQYFGPGTRLTVT.

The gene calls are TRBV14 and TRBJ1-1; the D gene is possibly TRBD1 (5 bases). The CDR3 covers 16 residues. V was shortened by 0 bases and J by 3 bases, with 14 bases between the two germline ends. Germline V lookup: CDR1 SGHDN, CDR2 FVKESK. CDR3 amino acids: CASSQDEGLGDTEAFF. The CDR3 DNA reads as TGTGCCAGCAGCCAAGATGAGGGACTCGGGGACACTGAAGCTTTCTTT.

CDR3 residues: CASSLAGAIGGYTF. As DNA, the CDR3 is TGCGCCAGCAGCTTGGCAGGGGCGATAGGGGGCTACACCTTC. The J gene is TRBJ1-2, the V gene TRBV5-1; a possible D gene is TRBD1 (6 bases). The CDR3 contains 14 residues. Germline V gene sequence: CDR1 SGHRS, CDR2 YFSETQ. The V and J ends lost 0 bases and 8 bases respectively, with 14 bases between them.

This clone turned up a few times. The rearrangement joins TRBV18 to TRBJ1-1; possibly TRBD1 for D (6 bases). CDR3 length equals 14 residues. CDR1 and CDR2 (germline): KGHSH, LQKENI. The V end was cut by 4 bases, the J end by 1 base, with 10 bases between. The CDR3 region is CASSRRQENTEAFF. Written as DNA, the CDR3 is TGTGCCAGCTCACGAAGACAGGAGAACACTGAAGCTTTCTTT.

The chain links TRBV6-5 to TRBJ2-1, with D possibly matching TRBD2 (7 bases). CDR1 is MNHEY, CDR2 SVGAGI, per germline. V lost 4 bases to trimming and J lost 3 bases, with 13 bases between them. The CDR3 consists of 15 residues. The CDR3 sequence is CASSSPGGHYNEQFF. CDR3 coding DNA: TGTGCCAGCAGTTCCCCGGGGGGACACTACAATGAGCAGTTCTTC.

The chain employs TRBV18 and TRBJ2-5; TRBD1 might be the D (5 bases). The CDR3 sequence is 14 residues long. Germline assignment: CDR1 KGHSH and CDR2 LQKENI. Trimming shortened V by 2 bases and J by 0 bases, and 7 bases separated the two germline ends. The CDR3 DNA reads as TGTGCCAGCTCACCAAGGGGAAACCAAGAGACCCAGTACTTC. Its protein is CASSPRGNQETQYF. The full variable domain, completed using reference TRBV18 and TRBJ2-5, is NAGVMQNPRHLVRRRGQEARLRCSPMKGHSHVYWYRQLPEEGLKFMVYLQKENIIDESGMPKERFSAEFPKEGPSILRIQQVVRGDSAAYFCASSPRGNQETQYFGPGTRLLVL.

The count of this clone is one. CDR3 bases: TGCGCCAGCAGCTTGGGTCTCGGGGGTTCAGGTTTCGGTCCTGGTTCACCCCTCCACTTT. It translates to CASSLGLGGSGFGPGSPLHF. The rearrangement links TRBV5-1 to TRBJ1-6; D is perhaps TRBD1 (5 bases). The CDR3 runs to 20 residues. From germline, CDR1 is SGHRS and CDR2 YFSETQ. Trimming removed 0 bases at V and 9 bases at J, with 28 bases between. Combining the CDR3 with reference TRBV5-1 and TRBJ1-6 gives the whole variable domain KAGVTQTPRYLIKTRGQQVTLSCSPISGHRSVSWYQQTPGQGLQFLFEYFSETQRNKGNFPGRFSGRQFSNSRSEMNVSTLELGDSALYLCASSLGLGGSGFGPGSPLHFGNGTRLTVT.

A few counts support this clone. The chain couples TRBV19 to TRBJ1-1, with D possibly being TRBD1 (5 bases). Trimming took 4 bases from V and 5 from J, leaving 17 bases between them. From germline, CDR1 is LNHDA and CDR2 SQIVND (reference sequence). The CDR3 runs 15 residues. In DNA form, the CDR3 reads TGTGCCAGTAGTAGCCAGGGCAAGGGAAGGACTGAAGCTTTCTTT. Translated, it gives CASSSQGKGRTEAFF.

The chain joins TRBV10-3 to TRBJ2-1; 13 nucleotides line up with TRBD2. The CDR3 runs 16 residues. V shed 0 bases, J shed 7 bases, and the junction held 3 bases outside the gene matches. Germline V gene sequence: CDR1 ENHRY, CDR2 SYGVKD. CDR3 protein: CAISESGLAGPNEQFF. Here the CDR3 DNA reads TGTGCCATCAGTGAGTCGGGACTAGCGGGGCCTAATGAGCAGTTCTTC.

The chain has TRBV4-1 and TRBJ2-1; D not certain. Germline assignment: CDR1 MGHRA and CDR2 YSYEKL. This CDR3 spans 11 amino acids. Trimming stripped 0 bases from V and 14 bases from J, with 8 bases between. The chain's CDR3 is CASSQDQSKFF. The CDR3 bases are TGCGCCAGCAGCCAAGATCAATCAAAGTTCTTC.

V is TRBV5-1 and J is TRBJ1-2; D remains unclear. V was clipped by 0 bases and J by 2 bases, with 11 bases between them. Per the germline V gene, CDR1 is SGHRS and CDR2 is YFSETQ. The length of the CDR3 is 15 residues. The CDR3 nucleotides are TGCGCCAGCAGCTTGGGCTGGGGAGGGAACTATGGCTACACCTTC. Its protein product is CASSLGWGGNYGYTF.

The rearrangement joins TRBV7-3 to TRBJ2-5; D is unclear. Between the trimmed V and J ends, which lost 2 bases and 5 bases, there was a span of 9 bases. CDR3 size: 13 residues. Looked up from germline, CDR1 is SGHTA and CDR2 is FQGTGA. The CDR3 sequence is CASSLSSVETQYF. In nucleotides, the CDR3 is TGTGCCAGCAGCTTATCTTCGGTTGAGACCCAGTACTTC.

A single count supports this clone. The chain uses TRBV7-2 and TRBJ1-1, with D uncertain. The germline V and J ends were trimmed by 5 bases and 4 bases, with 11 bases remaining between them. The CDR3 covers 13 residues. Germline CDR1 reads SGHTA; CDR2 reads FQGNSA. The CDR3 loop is CASSRSEGTEAFF. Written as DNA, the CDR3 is TGTGCCAGCAGCCGGTCGGAGGGCACTGAAGCTTTCTTT. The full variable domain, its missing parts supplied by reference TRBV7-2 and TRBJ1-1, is GAGVSQSPSNKVTEKGKDVELRCDPISGHTALYWYRQSLGQGLEFLIYFQGNSAPDKSGLPSDRFSAERTGGSVSTLTIQRTQQEDSAVYLCASSRSEGTEAFFGQGTRLTVV.

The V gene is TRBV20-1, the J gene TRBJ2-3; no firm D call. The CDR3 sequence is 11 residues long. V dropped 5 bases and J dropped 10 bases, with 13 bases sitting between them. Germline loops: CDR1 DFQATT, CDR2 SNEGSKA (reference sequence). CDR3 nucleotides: TGCAGTGCTGAGGACCAAAGGGCGCAGTATTTT. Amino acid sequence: CSAEDQRAQYF.

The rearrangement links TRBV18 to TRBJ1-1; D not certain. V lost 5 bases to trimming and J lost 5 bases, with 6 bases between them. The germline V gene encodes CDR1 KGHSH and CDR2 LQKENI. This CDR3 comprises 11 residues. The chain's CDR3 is CASSGWTEAFF. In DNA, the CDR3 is TGTGCCAGCTCAGGGTGGACTGAAGCTTTCTTT.

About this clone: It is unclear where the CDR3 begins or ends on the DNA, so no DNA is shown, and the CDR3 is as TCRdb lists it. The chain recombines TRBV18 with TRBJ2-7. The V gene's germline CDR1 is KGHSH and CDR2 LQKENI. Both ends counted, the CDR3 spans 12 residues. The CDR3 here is CASSLSLDEQYF.

The chain's CDR3 is CASSDTGSRETQYF. The CDR3 DNA sequence: TGTGCCAGTAGTGACACAGGGTCTCGAGAGACCCAGTACTTC. The chain recombines TRBV19 with TRBJ2-5, with D possibly being TRBD1 (6 bases). Germline V gene data show CDR1 as LNHDA and CDR2 as SQIVND (reference sequence). The length of the CDR3 is 14 residues. V gave up 5 bases and J gave up 4 bases, with 14 bases separating them.

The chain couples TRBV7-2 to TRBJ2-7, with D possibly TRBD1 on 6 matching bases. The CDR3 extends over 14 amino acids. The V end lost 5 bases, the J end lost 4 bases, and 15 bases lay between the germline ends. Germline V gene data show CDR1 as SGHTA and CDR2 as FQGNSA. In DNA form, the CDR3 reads TGTGCCAGCAGCATTACAGGGAGAGGGTACGAGCAGTACTTC. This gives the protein CASSITGRGYEQYF.

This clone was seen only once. The CDR3 DNA reads TGTGCCATCACTATCGACAGGGAAGACACTGAAGCTTTCTTT. Its translation: CAITIDREDTEAFF. The V gene is TRBV10-3, the J gene TRBJ1-1, with 7 positions matching TRBD1. Germline CDR1 reads ENHRY; CDR2 reads SYGVKD. The V gene end was trimmed by 7 bases and the J gene end by 3 bases; junction bases not matched to a gene: 8. This CDR3 contains 14 residues.

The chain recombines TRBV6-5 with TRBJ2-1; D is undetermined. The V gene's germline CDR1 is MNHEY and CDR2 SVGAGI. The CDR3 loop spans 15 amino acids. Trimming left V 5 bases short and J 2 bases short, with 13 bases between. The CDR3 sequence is CASSPVAQPYNEQFF. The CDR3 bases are TGTGCCAGCAGTCCTGTGGCACAACCCTACAATGAGCAGTTCTTC.

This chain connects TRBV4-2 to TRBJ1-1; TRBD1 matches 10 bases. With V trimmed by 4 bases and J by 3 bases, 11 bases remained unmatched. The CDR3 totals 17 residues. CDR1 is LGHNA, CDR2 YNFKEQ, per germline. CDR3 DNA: TGTGCCAGCAGCCCGCGTCGTCCCGGGACAGGGGACACTGAAGCTTTCTTT. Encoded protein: CASSPRRPGTGDTEAFF.

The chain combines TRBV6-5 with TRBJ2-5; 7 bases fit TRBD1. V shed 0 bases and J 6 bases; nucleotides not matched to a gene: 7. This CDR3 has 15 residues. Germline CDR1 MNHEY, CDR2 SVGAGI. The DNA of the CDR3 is TGTGCCAGCAGTTACTCGACAGGGCGAAGTAAGACCCAGTACTTC. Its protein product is CASSYSTGRSKTQYF.

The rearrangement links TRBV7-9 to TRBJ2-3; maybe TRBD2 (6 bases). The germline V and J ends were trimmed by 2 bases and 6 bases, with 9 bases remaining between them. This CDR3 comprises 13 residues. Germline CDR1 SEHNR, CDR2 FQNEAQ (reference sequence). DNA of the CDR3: TGTGCCAGCAGCTTATGGGGGGAGGATACGCAGTATTTT. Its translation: CASSLWGEDTQYF.

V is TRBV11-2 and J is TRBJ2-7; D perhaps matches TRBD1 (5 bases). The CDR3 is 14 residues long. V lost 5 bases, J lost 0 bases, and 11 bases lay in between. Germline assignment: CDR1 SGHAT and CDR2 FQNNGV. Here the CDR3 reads CASSTRQYSYEQYF. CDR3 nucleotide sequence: TGTGCCAGCAGCACCCGACAGTACTCCTACGAGCAGTACTTC.

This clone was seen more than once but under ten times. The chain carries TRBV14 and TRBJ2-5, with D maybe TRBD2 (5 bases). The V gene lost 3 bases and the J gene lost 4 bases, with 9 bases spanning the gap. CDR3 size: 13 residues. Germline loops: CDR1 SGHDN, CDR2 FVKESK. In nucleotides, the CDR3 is TGTGCCAGCAGCCATCGGGGAAGAGAGACCCAGTACTTC. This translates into CASSHRGRETQYF.

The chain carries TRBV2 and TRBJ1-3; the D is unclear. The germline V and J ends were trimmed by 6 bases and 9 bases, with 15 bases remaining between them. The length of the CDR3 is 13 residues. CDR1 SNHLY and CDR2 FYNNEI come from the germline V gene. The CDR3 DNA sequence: TGTGCCAGCAGGGCAGGACTGAGAGGCACCATATATTTT. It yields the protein CASRAGLRGTIYF.

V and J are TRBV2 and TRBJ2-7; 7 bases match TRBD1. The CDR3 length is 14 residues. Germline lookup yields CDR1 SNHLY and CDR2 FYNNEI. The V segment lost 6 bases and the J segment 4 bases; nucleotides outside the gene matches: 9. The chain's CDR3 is CASSTRTGAYEQYF. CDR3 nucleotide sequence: TGTGCCAGCAGCACCAGAACAGGGGCTTACGAGCAGTACTTC. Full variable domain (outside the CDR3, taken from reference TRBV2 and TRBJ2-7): EPEVTQTPSHQVTQMGQEVILRCVPISNHLYFYWYRQILGQKVEFLVSFYNNEISEKSEIFDDQFSVERPDGSNFTLKIRSTKLEDSAMYFCASSTRTGAYEQYFGPGTRLTVT.